The clone carrying this T cell receptor beta chain came up once. V lost 2 bases, J lost 0 bases, and 12 bases lay in between. This CDR3 is 16 amino acids long. Germline assignment: CDR1 SGDLS and CDR2 YYNGEE. This entry belongs to a study of blood T cell repertoires in COVID-19. Study overall: Samples taken during acute and convalescent COVID-19 were collected in the United States, Italy and Spain.

Profiling relied on immunoSEQ multiplex PCR, and the TCRdb table lists in-frame clones only, not all of them. The sample records approximately 110,000 clones, 65% to 85% being singletons. The sequenced material came from peripheral blood. The chain joins TRBV9 to TRBJ1-3; D might be TRBD1 (6 bases). This clonotype was obtained from a man aged 50 or older with acute or convalescent COVID-19. CDR3 DNA sequence: TGTGCCAGCAGCGTGGGGACACAGAGCTCTGGAAACACCATATATTTT. Residues: CASSVGTQSSGNTIYF.